These 21 T cell receptor beta chains came from one sample sequenced in a study of T cells in Graves' hyperthyroidism and ophthalmopathy (dated 2019 in TCRdb). Library construction relied on multiplex PCR. Sequencing took place on an Illumina HiSeq 2000. Amplification of TCR beta CDR3 regions was carried out from RNA transcripts. The TCR CDR3 was subjected to a first round of RT-PCR using the HTBI primer set and the Qiagen OneStep RT-PCR kit. TCRdb trimmed public reads at Q25 via fastp, called clones via MiXCR and kept in-frame beta chains. Every entry covers one CDR3 protein and lists the most common genes and DNA from its rows. The sample has approximately 95,000 distinct CDR3 sequences on record, around 42% of them singletons. The ten largest make up about 10% of the sample. Sequenced sample: peripheral blood or thyroid tissue (not recorded which). These receptors were collected from a woman aged 25 to 39 with Graves' hyperthyroidism.

This clonotype was seen repeatedly, ten times or more. The chain recombines TRBV7-2 with TRBJ2-3, with D perhaps matching TRBD1 (5 bases). The CDR3 has 13 amino acids. The V gene lost 5 bases and the J gene lost 4 bases, with 10 bases spanning the gap. Germline values: CDR1 SGHTA, CDR2 FQGNSA. Written as DNA, the CDR3 is TGTGCCAGCAGCACGACCAGGGCAGATACGCAGTATTTT. Protein: CASSTTRADTQYF. Full variable domain (missing parts from reference TRBV7-2 and TRBJ2-3): GAGVSQSPSNKVTEKGKDVELRCDPISGHTALYWYRQSLGQGLEFLIYFQGNSAPDKSGLPSDRFSAERTGGSVSTLTIQRTQQEDSAVYLCASSTTRADTQYFGPGTRLTVL.

The count of this clonotype is one. The V call is TRBV19, the J call TRBJ1-1; D is perhaps TRBD1 (6 bases). V was clipped by 8 bases and J by 5 bases, with 21 bases between them. The germline gives CDR1 LNHDA, CDR2 SQIVND (reference sequence). The CDR3 extends over 15 amino acids. This CDR3 is CASRLGGGRRTEAFF. The CDR3, as DNA: TGTGCCAGTCGTTTGGGGGGGGGGCGCCGGACTGAAGCTTTCTTT.

This clonotype was detected many times. The chain is built from TRBV2 and TRBJ1-2; perhaps TRBD1 as D (5 bases). Between the trimmed V and J ends, which lost 6 bases and 8 bases, there was a span of 16 bases. Germline-derived CDR1 and CDR2 are SNHLY and FYNNEI. The length of the CDR3 is 13 residues. The CDR3 here is CASRRVRAEGYTF. In DNA, the CDR3 is TGTGCCAGCAGACGCGTCAGGGCGGAAGGCTACACCTTC.

On this clonotype itself: A read error may explain this, as a much larger clone is one base away. This chain joins TRBV14 and TRBJ2-3; D uncertain. V was shortened by 1 base and J by 5 bases, with 7 bases between the two germline ends. This CDR3 comprises 13 residues. Germline lookup yields CDR1 SGHDN and CDR2 FVKESK. The chain's CDR3 is CASSQVVVDTQYF. The CDR3 DNA reads TGTGCCAGCAGCCAAGTTGTCGTAGATACGCAGTATTTT.

This clonotype was detected many times. This chain connects TRBV9 to TRBJ1-1; 7 bases match TRBD1. Per the germline V gene, CDR1 is SGDLS and CDR2 is YYNGEE. V trimming: 0 bases; J trimming: 2 bases; junction bases outside the gene matches: 7. This CDR3 contains 16 residues. The CDR3, as DNA: TGTGCCAGCAGCGTAGGGCGGCAGGGGGGAAACACTGAAGCTTTCTTT. Residues: CASSVGRQGGNTEAFF.

The V call is TRBV20-1, the J call TRBJ1-3, with 8 nucleotides matching TRBD1. Germline-derived CDR1 and CDR2 are DFQATT and SNEGSKA (reference sequence). The CDR3 spans 13 residues. V lost 5 bases and J lost 2; bases outside the gene matches: 2. The CDR3 sequence is CSALQGAGNTIYF. CDR3 DNA: TGCAGTGCTCTACAGGGGGCTGGAAACACCATATATTTT.

The chain has TRBV29-1 and TRBJ2-2; D call uncertain. V lost 4 bases, J lost 1 base, and 7 bases lay in between. This CDR3 is built from 13 residues. Germline loops: CDR1 SQVTM, CDR2 ANQGSEA. Here the CDR3 DNA reads TGCAGCGTTGTCGCAGTGAACACCGGGGAGCTGTTTTTT. Encoded protein: CSVVAVNTGELFF.

The chain links TRBV7-9 to TRBJ2-7; 9 bases line up with TRBD1. CDR1 and CDR2 (germline): SEHNR, FQNEAQ (reference sequence). This CDR3 region has 15 residues. V was clipped by 5 bases and J by 5 bases; unmatched bases: 10. DNA of the CDR3: TGTGCCAGCAGCCACGGACAGGGGATCGGGCACGAGCAGTACTTC. Protein: CASSHGQGIGHEQYF.

This clonotype was counted between two and nine times. A clone one base away is much larger, so this may be a read error. This chain links TRBV28 with TRBJ1-5, with 7 bases aligning to TRBD1. Trimming took 8 bases from V and 1 from J; bases not matched to a gene: 8. The V gene's germline CDR1 is MDHEN and CDR2 SYDVKM. The CDR3 covers 15 residues. The CDR3 DNA reads as TGTGCCAGCTCGGACAGGTTTTGGAGCAATCAGCCCCAGCATTTT. Translated: CASSDRFWSNQPQHF.

This clonotype was seen many times. The chain employs TRBV10-2 and TRBJ1-1; D unresolved. Trimming removed 2 bases from V and 4 bases from J, with 5 bases in between. CDR1 and CDR2 (germline): WSHSY, SAAADI. This CDR3 comprises 12 residues. As DNA, the CDR3 is TGCGCCAGCAGTGAGATGCTCACTGAAGCTTTCTTT. This gives the protein CASSEMLTEAFF.

This clonotype was observed at least ten times. V gene TRBV24-1 combines with J gene TRBJ1-5; 9 bases align to TRBD1. Losses at the gene ends were 8 bases for V and 4 bases for J; bases not matched to a gene: 5. CDR3 size: 14 residues. The germline V gene has CDR1 KGHDR and CDR2 SFDVKD. The CDR3 loop reads CATNGQGRNQPQHF. The CDR3 DNA sequence: TGTGCCACCAATGGACAGGGGCGGAATCAGCCCCAGCATTTT.

The chain carries TRBV20-1 and TRBJ2-5; 10 nucleotides agree with TRBD1. V shed 5 bases and J 5 bases; nucleotides not matched to a gene: 8. The CDR3 contains 14 residues. The germline V gene has CDR1 DFQATT and CDR2 SNEGSKA (reference sequence). CDR3 nucleotides: TGCAGTGCTCGACCCCCGGGACAGGGGGAGACCCAGTACTTC. It codes for CSARPPGQGETQYF.

This clonotype has at least ten counts. V and J are TRBV15 and TRBJ1-2; a weak D match, TRBD1 (5 bases). V shed 2 bases and J shed 4 bases, with 14 bases lying between them. In germline, CDR1 is LNHNV, CDR2 YYDKDF (reference sequence). This CDR3 region has 15 residues. CDR3 coding DNA: TGTGCCACCAGCAGACTGACAGACCGGAGCTATGGCTACACCTTC. It is translated as CATSRLTDRSYGYTF.

The table lists this clonotype with many counts. The chain links TRBV7-8 to TRBJ2-3; 7 bases line up with TRBD2. This CDR3 is 13 amino acids long. Germline lookup yields CDR1 SGHVS and CDR2 FQNEAQ. V trimming: 3 bases; J trimming: 8 bases; junction bases outside the gene matches: 5. The CDR3 region has the DNA TGTGCCAGCAGCTTTGCGGGGGATGGTACGCAGTATTTT. Its translation is CASSFAGDGTQYF.

This clonotype was recorded many times. This chain connects TRBV3-1 to TRBJ1-2; perhaps TRBD1 as D (5 bases). Looked up from germline, CDR1 is LGHDT and CDR2 is YNNKEL (reference sequence). CDR3 length equals 12 residues. Deletions cut 4 bases from V and 7 bases from J, with 10 bases between. Here the CDR3 DNA reads TGTGCCAGCAGCCGGTGGGACGGTGGCTACACCTTC. This gives the protein CASSRWDGGYTF.

This clonotype was counted ten times or more. This chain uses TRBV4-1 with TRBJ1-6, with 9 positions matching TRBD1. CDR1 is MGHRA and CDR2 is YSYEKL in the germline V gene. The junction had 6 bases not matched to a gene; V was cut back by 4 bases and J by 8 bases. The CDR3 loop spans 15 amino acids. The CDR3 bases are TGCGCCAGCAGCCGCACCCGGGACAGGGATTCACCCCTCCACTTT. It is translated as CASSRTRDRDSPLHF.

This clonotype was seen a few times. The chain carries TRBV6-5 and TRBJ2-3; TRBD2 might be the D (6 bases). Trimming left V 4 bases short and J 0 bases short, with 11 bases between. CDR1 is MNHEY and CDR2 is SVGAGI in the germline V gene. The CDR3 sequence is 15 residues long. CDR3 residues: CASSWGGGSTDTQYF. The CDR3 DNA is TGTGCCAGCAGTTGGGGCGGAGGGAGCACAGATACGCAGTATTTT.

For this clonotype: One end of the junction fails to match germline, which may point to a read error. The V and J genes are TRBV7-8 and TRBJ2-6, with D perhaps TRBD1 (6 bases). The germline CDR1 and CDR2 sequences are SGHVS and FQNEAQ. The length of the CDR3 is 15 residues. The CDR3 region is CASREQGSGVNVLTF. The CDR3 coding sequence is TGTGCCAGCAGAGAACAGGGCTCTGGGGTCAACGTCCTGACTTTC.

About this clonotype itself: A much larger clone is a single base away; this may be a read error. V gene TRBV4-2 combines with J gene TRBJ1-6; D is unclear. This CDR3 region has 15 residues. CDR1 is LGHNA and CDR2 is YNFKEQ in the germline V gene. CDR3 nucleotide sequence: TGTGCCAGCAGCCAAGCCGAGGTGGGGAGTACACCCCTCTACTTT. This codes for CASSQAEVGSTPLYF.

This clonotype was seen repeatedly, ten times or more. The chain couples TRBV19 to TRBJ1-5, with 9 nucleotides matching TRBD1. Germline-derived CDR1 and CDR2 are LNHDA and SQIVND (reference sequence). This CDR3 region has 15 residues. The J segment lost 3 bases and the V segment lost 7 bases, leaving 7 bases of the junction unmatched. DNA for the CDR3: TGTGCCAGTACCGGGACAGGGTACAACAATCAGCCCCAGCATTTT. It codes for CASTGTGYNNQPQHF.

The rearrangement uses TRBV5-4 and TRBJ2-5; 10 nucleotides line up with TRBD1. Trimming removed 3 bases from V and 3 bases from J; junction bases left unmatched: 2. This CDR3 contains 14 residues. Germline V CDR1 and CDR2: SGHNT, YYREEE (reference sequence). The CDR3 region is CASSWGTGEETQYF. CDR3 DNA: TGTGCCAGCAGCTGGGGGACAGGGGAAGAGACCCAGTACTTC.